Sequencing of this T cell receptor beta chain was carried out in a study of T cell changes during pregnancy in multiple sclerosis (dated by TCRdb to about 2019). The study in broad terms: The study examined how the T cell repertoire changed over the course of pregnancy in women with multiple sclerosis.

A word on this clone: The antigen it binds to is not known. Base qualities are not at hand, and no much larger clone is one base apart.

Library preparation used the immunoSEQ multiplex PCR assay. This is the immuneACCESS table as TCRdb keeps it, with only in-frame sequences that have V and J called. A part of the clones is gone; compared with another copy, unresolved V genes explain less than half, and the rest is unexplained. The table for this sample lists 70,000 to 95,000 clones; 85% to 95% of them were counted only once. Approximately 0.45% of the sample belongs to the ten largest clones. The CDR3, from cysteine to phenylalanine, totals 15 residues. Only the CDR3 region is kept as DNA, spanning 45 bases read in frame from base 1. Via the germline V gene, CDR1 is MNHEY and CDR2 SVGAGI. Trimmed from V: 0 bases; trimmed from J: 6 bases; junction bases lacking a gene match: 5.

The source material was CD4+ T cells from peripheral blood mononuclear cells, sampled in the second trimester of pregnancy. The rearranged chain carries TRBV6-5 and TRBJ2-7; 10 nucleotides in the junction match TRBD1. This clonotype was obtained from a female donor with multiple sclerosis, enrolled in a pregnancy study. The nucleotides read TGTGCCAGCAGTTACTCGGGACAGGGGAGGACCGAGCAGTACTTC. Its protein reads: CASSYSGQGRTEQYF.